The 24 T cell receptor beta chains presented below share a single source sample, sequenced in a study of T cells in Graves' hyperthyroidism and ophthalmopathy. Authors of the study amplified TCR beta CDR3 regions from RNA transcripts. When the TCR CDR3 underwent first-round RT-PCR, the HTBI primer set was used. In TCRdb, the multiplex PCR reads were re-called with MiXCR into one record per CDR3 protein. The table shows under 400,000 distinct CDR3 sequences, with 15% to 17% occurring only once. Input material: blood. These receptors originate from a woman younger than 30 with Graves' hyperthyroidism that later progressed to Graves' ophthalmopathy.

V gene TRBV5-8 combines with J gene TRBJ2-3; the D call may be TRBD1 or TRBD2 (5 bases each). The germline gives CDR1 SGHTS, CDR2 YDEGEE. This CDR3 is built from 13 residues. Trimming cost V 8 bases and J 3 bases, with 13 bases left between them. This CDR3 reads CASEGIDTDTQYF. For the CDR3, the DNA is TGTGCCAGTGAGGGGATTGATACAGATACGCAGTATTTT.

Many counts were recorded for this clonotype. The rearrangement links TRBV7-2 to TRBJ2-7; TRBD2 matches 11 bases. Germline V CDR1 and CDR2: SGHTA, FQGNSA. The CDR3 has 19 residues. V lost 1 base, J lost 0 bases, and 11 bases stayed unmatched. CDR3 in DNA: TGTGCCAGCAGCTTAGTTTCTAGCGGGAGGCCCACGAGCTCCTACGAGCAGTACTTC. Translated: CASSLVSSGRPTSSYEQYF.

This clonotype showed up many times. The chain joins TRBV6-2 or TRBV6-3 to TRBJ2-2; the D gene is possibly TRBD1 (5 bases). There are 15 residues in the CDR3. Trimming removed 4 bases from V and 5 bases from J, with 14 bases in between. Germline CDR1 is MNHEY and CDR2 is SVGEGT. The CDR3 region has the DNA TGTGCCAGCAGTTTCCAGACAGCTGGTACCGGGGAGCTGTTTTTT. The encoded protein is CASSFQTAGTGELFF.

Concerning this clonotype: A much larger clone differs by one base, so this may be a read error. J is TRBJ2-5 and V is TRBV5-1; D may be TRBD2 (5 bases). Trimming cost V 4 bases and J 3 bases, with 13 bases left between them. The CDR3 has 14 amino acids. The germline V gene has CDR1 SGHRS and CDR2 YFSETQ. CDR3 protein: CASSGSRGEETQYF. The DNA of the CDR3 is TGCGCCAGCAGCGGGAGCCGGGGAGAAGAGACCCAGTACTTC.

In its sample, this clonotype was seen a few times. This chain uses TRBV6-1 with TRBJ2-2, with D uncertain. V dropped 9 bases and J dropped 0 bases, with 8 bases sitting between them. This CDR3 has 13 amino acids. Germline CDR1 reads MNHNS; CDR2 reads SASEGT. CDR3: CASRLANTGELFF. Here the CDR3 DNA reads TGTGCCAGTAGACTCGCGAACACCGGGGAGCTGTTTTTT.

The chain is built from TRBV5-1 and TRBJ2-2, with a tentative D call TRBD1 (6 bases). V lost 2 bases to trimming and J lost 5 bases, with 13 bases between them. Per the germline V gene, CDR1 is SGHRS and CDR2 is YFSETQ. There are 15 residues in the CDR3. The CDR3 loop is CASSFKQGRTGELFF. DNA of the CDR3: TGCGCCAGCAGCTTTAAACAGGGAAGGACCGGGGAGCTGTTTTTT.

This clonotype was observed many times. The chain combines TRBV20-1 with TRBJ2-7; 9 bases line up with TRBD2. From germline, CDR1 is DFQATT and CDR2 SNEGSKA (reference sequence). V lost 6 bases, J lost 0 bases, and 3 bases stayed unmatched. The CDR3 runs to 13 residues. The CDR3 nucleotides are TGCAGTGCCGATAGCGGGAGCTCCTACGAGCAGTACTTC. Translated: CSADSGSSYEQYF.

The gene calls are TRBV7-9 and TRBJ2-7, with 9 bases fitting TRBD2. Trimming cost V 5 bases and J 7 bases; bases outside gene matches: 15. The CDR3 runs to 16 residues. Germline CDR1 SEHNR, CDR2 FQNEAQ (reference sequence). CDR3: CASSLGPQRGVSEQYF. CDR3 sequence (DNA): TGTGCCAGCAGCCTTGGGCCGCAGCGGGGGGTTAGTGAGCAGTACTTC.

This clonotype showed up many times. The chain joins TRBV7-2 to TRBJ2-7, with 14 nucleotides matching TRBD2. The CDR3 is made up of 16 amino acids. Looked up from germline, CDR1 is SGHTA and CDR2 is FQGNSA. Losses at the gene ends were 0 bases for V and 4 bases for J; bases not matched to a gene: 2. CDR3 in DNA: TGTGCCAGCAGCTTAGCCGGGACTAGCGGGAGTTACGAGCAGTACTTC. It yields the protein CASSLAGTSGSYEQYF.

This clonotype has a count of ten or more. This rearrangement joins TRBV28 to TRBJ2-1; 10 nucleotides line up with TRBD1. CDR1 is MDHEN and CDR2 is SYDVKM in the germline V gene. V lost 3 bases and J lost 12; bases outside the gene matches: 5. The CDR3 loop spans 13 amino acids. CDR3 region: CASSFGTGVWQFF. The CDR3 nucleotides are TGTGCCAGCAGTTTCGGGACAGGGGTGTGGCAGTTCTTC.

In its sample, this clonotype was seen many times. V gene TRBV11-2 combines with J gene TRBJ2-1, with a possible D match to TRBD2 (5 bases). The CDR3 extends over 12 amino acids. Germline CDR1 and CDR2: SGHAT and FQNNGV. Trimming removed 0 bases from V and 9 bases from J, with 6 bases in between. The DNA of the CDR3 is TGTGCCAGCAGCTTAGACGAGGGTGAGCAGTTCTTC. Its protein product is CASSLDEGEQFF. The whole variable domain, remainder taken from reference TRBV11-2 and TRBJ2-1, is EAGVAQSPRYKIIEKRQSVAFWCNPISGHATLYWYQQILGQGPKLLIQFQNNGVVDDSQLPKDRFSAERLKGVDSTLKIQPAKLEDSAVYLCASSLDEGEQFFGPGTRLTVL.

The chain recombines TRBV6-1 with TRBJ1-3, with D perhaps TRBD1 (6 bases). The V end was cut by 6 bases, the J end by 0 bases, with 9 bases between. The length of the CDR3 is 14 residues. Germline V gene sequence: CDR1 MNHNS, CDR2 SASEGT. The CDR3 spells CASRTGTSGNTIYF. In DNA form, the CDR3 reads TGTGCCAGCAGAACAGGGACCTCTGGAAACACCATATATTTT.

J is TRBJ2-7 and V is TRBV10-3; no clear D. V was trimmed by 8 bases and J by 3 bases, leaving 14 bases between them. The CDR3 length is 13 residues. CDR1 is ENHRY, CDR2 SYGVKD, per germline. The CDR3, as DNA: TGTGCCATCGGGTCCTGGTGGGGCTACGAGCAGTACTTC. Residues: CAIGSWWGYEQYF.

This clonotype was seen a handful of times. V and J are TRBV28 and TRBJ2-6, with D perhaps TRBD2 (6 bases). This CDR3 is 20 amino acids long. CDR1 is MDHEN, CDR2 SYDVKM, per germline. With 6 bases removed from V and 4 bases from J, the gap between germline ends came to 28 bases. The CDR3, as DNA: TGTGCCAGCAGACCACGAGATTGGAGGGCCGGTCTCTCCGGGGCCAACGTCCTGACTTTC. This sequence encodes CASRPRDWRAGLSGANVLTF.

This clonotype was counted a few times. The chain uses TRBV20-1 and TRBJ2-2, with D perhaps matching TRBD1 (6 bases). The CDR3 length is 13 residues. The germline V gene encodes CDR1 DFQATT and CDR2 SNEGSKA (reference sequence). Trimming took 5 bases from V and 4 from J, leaving 11 bases between them. The CDR3 protein is CSALTGSTGELFF. CDR3 DNA sequence: TGCAGTGCTTTAACAGGGTCCACCGGGGAGCTGTTTTTT.

V gene TRBV14 combines with J gene TRBJ1-3; TRBD1 matches at 8 bases. V was pared by 1 base and J by 0 bases, with 8 bases of the junction left unmatched. Germline values: CDR1 SGHDN, CDR2 FVKESK. The CDR3 contains 18 residues. In nucleotides, the CDR3 is TGTGCCAGCAGCCAAGGGTGGGACAGGACGAGCTCTGGAAACACCATATATTTT. It encodes CASSQGWDRTSSGNTIYF.

The V and J genes are TRBV7-6 and TRBJ2-3; no reliable D call. CDR3 length: 14 residues. V lost 2 bases, J lost 0 bases, and 6 bases lay in between. Per germline, CDR1 SGHVS and CDR2 FNYEAQ. The CDR3 loop reads CASSLFASTDTQYF. Here the CDR3 DNA reads TGTGCCAGCAGCTTATTCGCTAGCACAGATACGCAGTATTTT.

This sequence joins TRBV5-1 and TRBJ2-3, with 7 bases fitting TRBD1. Germline V lookup: CDR1 SGHRS, CDR2 YFSETQ. CDR3 length: 15 amino acids. The trim removed 4 bases at V and 0 bases at J, leaving 5 bases unmatched. For the CDR3, the DNA is TGCGCCAGCAGCCCCTCGGGACAGAGCACAGATACGCAGTATTTT. Translating gives CASSPSGQSTDTQYF.

This clonotype was seen only a few times. V is TRBV13 and J is TRBJ1-1; 8 bases are shared with TRBD1. Losses at the gene ends were 0 bases for V and 0 bases for J; bases not matched to a gene: 6. CDR3 length: 17 residues. Per the germline V gene, CDR1 is PRHDT and CDR2 is FYEKMQ (reference sequence). CDR3 DNA: TGTGCCAGCAGCTTAGGACCAGGGGGCGTTATGAACACTGAAGCTTTCTTT. The encoded protein is CASSLGPGGVMNTEAFF.

This clonotype was observed once. The chain employs TRBV6-2 or TRBV6-3 and TRBJ1-6, with D uncertain. The CDR3 contains 17 residues. With 4 bases removed from V and 0 bases from J, the gap between germline ends came to 13 bases. CDR1 is MNHEY and CDR2 is SVGEGT in the germline V gene. CDR3: CASSLYVSSSYNSPLHF. The CDR3 region has the DNA TGTGCCAGCAGTTTGTACGTGTCGAGCTCCTATAATTCACCCCTCCACTTT.

This clonotype was recorded many times. The rearrangement uses TRBV28 and TRBJ2-5; D remains ambiguous. The CDR3 length is 17 residues. V was cut by 3 bases and J by 2 bases, with 19 bases left in between. Germline V gene sequence: CDR1 MDHEN, CDR2 SYDVKM. The CDR3 DNA sequence: TGTGCCAGCAGTTTGAGGAACGTCCCGATTAGACAAGAGACCCAGTACTTC. It codes for CASSLRNVPIRQETQYF.

A note on this clonotype: A much larger clonotype is one base distant, so this may be a read error. The genes are TRBV20-1 and TRBJ2-1; no clear D gene. This CDR3 contains 13 residues. Germline V CDR1 and CDR2: DFQATT, SNEGSKA (reference sequence). The CDR3 nucleotides are TGCAGTGCTAGAGATCTGGGTTACAATGGGCAGTTCTTC. It translates to CSARDLGYNGQFF.

This clonotype was seen many times. The CDR3 DNA is TGCAGTGTCCGACTAGCGGGAGTTGGCAAAAACATTCAGTACTTC. This gives the protein CSVRLAGVGKNIQYF. The J gene is TRBJ2-4, the V gene TRBV20-1; 12 bases line up with TRBD2. V was clipped by 7 bases and J by 3 bases; unmatched bases: 7. Germline V CDR1 and CDR2: DFQATT, SNEGSKA (reference sequence). The CDR3 loop spans 15 amino acids.

The chain employs TRBV27 and TRBJ1-1; D gene uncertain. Trimming removed 4 bases at V and 7 bases at J, with 16 bases between. This CDR3 contains 14 residues. Germline loops: CDR1 MNHEY, CDR2 SMNVEV (reference sequence). CDR3 residues: CASSSQEAQLEAFF. The CDR3 DNA is TGTGCCAGCAGTTCCCAGGAAGCCCAACTTGAAGCTTTCTTT.